Shown below are 10 T cell receptor beta chains from a single sample sequenced in a study of T cells after yellow fever vaccination. MiXCR, applied by TCRdb to the 5' RACE reads, yields one record per CDR3 protein. The table shows 400,000 to 450,000 distinct CDR3 sequences, with about 19% occurring only once. The source material was PBMCs, sampled before the yellow fever booster vaccination. The receptors derive from a man aged 18-30 years who received the YFV17D yellow fever vaccine.

The rearrangement uses TRBV6-1 and TRBJ2-3, with 9 bases fitting TRBD2. The trim removed 4 bases at V and 6 bases at J, leaving 8 bases unmatched. CDR3 length: 15 amino acids. CDR1 is MNHNS and CDR2 is SASEGT in the germline V gene. For the CDR3, the DNA is TGTGCCAGCAGTGCCCGACTAGCGGTATTGGATACGCAGTATTTT. Amino acid sequence: CASSARLAVLDTQYF.

This sequence joins TRBV4-2 and TRBJ1-1; unclear D gene. From germline, CDR1 is LGHNA and CDR2 YNFKEQ. V was shortened by 3 bases and J by 5 bases, with 13 bases between the two germline ends. The CDR3 is made up of 14 amino acids. The CDR3 spells CASSQHSPRTEAFF. In DNA, the CDR3 is TGTGCCAGCAGCCAGCACAGCCCCCGTACTGAAGCTTTCTTT.

The chain has TRBV20-1 and TRBJ1-5; perhaps TRBD1 as D (6 bases). CDR1 is DFQATT and CDR2 is SNEGSKA in the germline V gene (reference sequence). V shed 6 bases and J shed 0 bases, with 15 bases lying between them. This CDR3 comprises 15 residues. The CDR3 region is CSASQGIYSNQPQHF. CDR3 nucleotide sequence: TGCAGTGCAAGCCAGGGGATTTATAGCAATCAGCCCCAGCATTTT.

This clonotype was detected many times. The chain couples TRBV21-1 to TRBJ1-2; the D segment call TRBD1 is taken from the table without a DNA check. TRBV21-1 is an annotated pseudogene. This CDR3 has 17 amino acids. In DNA, the CDR3 is TGTGCCAGCAGCAGCCCTCTGCGACAGGGAGATTCCTATGGCTACACCTTC. It yields the protein CASSSPLRQGDSYGYTF.

There are a few counts of this clonotype. The CDR3 spells CASSPTGGGFYYGYTF. For the CDR3, the DNA is TGTGCCAGCAGCCCCACAGGGGGCGGATTTTACTATGGCTACACCTTC. This sequence joins TRBV7-2 and TRBJ1-2; 9 bases are a match to TRBD1. V lost 5 bases to trimming and J lost 3 bases; unmatched junction nucleotides: 10. From germline, CDR1 is SGHTA and CDR2 FQGNSA. The CDR3 covers 16 residues. Variable domain in full (rest from reference TRBV7-2 and TRBJ1-2): GAGVSQSPSNKVTEKGKDVELRCDPISGHTALYWYRQSLGQGLEFLIYFQGNSAPDKSGLPSDRFSAERTGGSVSTLTIQRTQQEDSAVYLCASSPTGGGFYYGYTFGSGTRLTVV.

V gene TRBV15 combines with J gene TRBJ1-1; D gene ambiguous. The CDR3 contains 14 residues. Trimming cost V 3 bases and J 8 bases, with 16 bases left between them. The germline CDR1 and CDR2 sequences are LNHNV and YYDKDF (reference sequence). CDR3 amino acids: CATSSLRNRAEAFF. In DNA, the CDR3 is TGTGCCACCAGCAGCCTGAGGAACCGGGCCGAAGCTTTCTTT.

This clonotype was picked up a small number of times. This chain links TRBV3-1 with TRBJ2-2; no firm D call. Germline V lookup: CDR1 LGHDT, CDR2 YNNKEL (reference sequence). The CDR3 runs to 15 residues. V lost 4 bases to trimming and J lost 3 bases, with 12 bases between them. CDR3: CASSPTGGYTGELFF. CDR3 coding DNA: TGTGCCAGCAGCCCAACGGGTGGGTACACCGGGGAGCTGTTTTTT.

The rearrangement uses TRBV4-3 and TRBJ1-2; 7 bases are shared with TRBD1. Unmatched junction bases numbered 14, after V lost 0 bases and J lost 7 bases. Germline CDR1 and CDR2: LGHNA and YSLEER. The CDR3 totals 17 residues. This CDR3 is CASSQDGWAGGIGGYTF. Here the CDR3 DNA reads TGCGCCAGCAGCCAAGATGGGTGGGCAGGGGGGATTGGTGGCTACACCTTC.

The sample holds a few counts of this clonotype. V is TRBV14 and J is TRBJ2-5; TRBD1 matches 8 bases. The CDR3 spans 14 residues. The germline CDR1 and CDR2 sequences are SGHDN and FVKESK. After removal of 8 bases from V and 3 bases from J, the junction contained 8 bases not matched to a gene. Here the CDR3 DNA reads TGTGCCAGCGGGCGACAGGGGACAAAAGAGACCCAGTACTTC. It is translated as CASGRQGTKETQYF.

The V call is TRBV5-1, the J call TRBJ1-1; 8 positions agree with TRBD1. The CDR3 runs to 14 residues. Germline CDR1 SGHRS, CDR2 YFSETQ. Trimming took 7 bases from V and 1 from J; bases not matched to a gene: 6. The CDR3 nucleotides read TGCGCCAGCCGCGGACAGGGAACGAACACTGAAGCTTTCTTT. As protein: CASRGQGTNTEAFF.